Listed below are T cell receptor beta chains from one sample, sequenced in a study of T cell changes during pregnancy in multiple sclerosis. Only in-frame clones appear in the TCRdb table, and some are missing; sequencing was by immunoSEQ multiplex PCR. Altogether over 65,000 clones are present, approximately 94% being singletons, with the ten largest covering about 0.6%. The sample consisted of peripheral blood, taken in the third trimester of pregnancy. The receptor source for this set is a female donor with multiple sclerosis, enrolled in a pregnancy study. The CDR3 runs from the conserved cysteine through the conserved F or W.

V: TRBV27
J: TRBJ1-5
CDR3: CASSLGLGSGNQPQHF

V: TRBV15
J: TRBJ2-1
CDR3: CAAGQGLNEQFF

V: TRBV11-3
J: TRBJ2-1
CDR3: CASSLDRFSYNEQFF

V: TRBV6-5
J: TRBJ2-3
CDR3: CASSDRWSTDTQYF

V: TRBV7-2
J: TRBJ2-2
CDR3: CASSLGDAAQELFF

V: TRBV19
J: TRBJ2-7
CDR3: CASSIDAGGSYEQYF

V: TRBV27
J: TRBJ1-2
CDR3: CASSRTGRNYGYTF

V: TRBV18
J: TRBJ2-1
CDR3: CASSVQGFDEQFF

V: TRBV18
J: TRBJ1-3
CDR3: CASSPPHRVPGNTIYF

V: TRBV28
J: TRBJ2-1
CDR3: CASSLSSGGVDYEQFF

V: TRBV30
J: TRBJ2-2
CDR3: CAWGTGTGELFF

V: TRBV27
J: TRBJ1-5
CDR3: CASRPQGAQPQHF

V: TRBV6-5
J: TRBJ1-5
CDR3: CASRHGQSGPQHF

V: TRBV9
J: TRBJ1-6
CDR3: CASSVGSSYNSPLHF

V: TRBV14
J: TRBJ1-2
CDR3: CASSQVALPGYGYTF

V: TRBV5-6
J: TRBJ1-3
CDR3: CASSWGVLTSGNTIYF

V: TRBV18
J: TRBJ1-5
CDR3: CASSPSRGDQPQHF

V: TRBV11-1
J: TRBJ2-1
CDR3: CASSQETSGGNEQFF

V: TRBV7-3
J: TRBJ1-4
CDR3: CASSQIWTGRLGTNEKLFF

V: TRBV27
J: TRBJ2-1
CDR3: CASSRASGGINEQFF

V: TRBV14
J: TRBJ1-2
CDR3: CASSQGWTGGYGYTF

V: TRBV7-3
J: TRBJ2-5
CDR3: CASSWGLQETQYF

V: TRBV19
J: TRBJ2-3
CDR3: CASRGTGTDTQYF

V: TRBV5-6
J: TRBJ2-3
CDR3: CASSLELETVTDTQYF

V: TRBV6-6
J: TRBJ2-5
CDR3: CASGGVQETQYF

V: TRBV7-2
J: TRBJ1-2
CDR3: CASSSSLTDWGYTF

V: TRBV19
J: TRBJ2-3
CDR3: CASRKTSGGTDTQYF

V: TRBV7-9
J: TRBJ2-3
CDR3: CASSPRTSSHPTTDTQYF

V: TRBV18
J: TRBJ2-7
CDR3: CASSPRTGDYEQYF

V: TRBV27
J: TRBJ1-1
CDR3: CASRLGRVRTEAFF

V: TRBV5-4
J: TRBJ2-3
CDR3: CASSLGGDTQYF

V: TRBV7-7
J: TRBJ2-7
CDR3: CASSLRQGTGYEQYF

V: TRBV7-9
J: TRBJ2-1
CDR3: CASSLSAGGYNEQFF

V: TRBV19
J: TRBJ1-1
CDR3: CASSSDRGTEAFF

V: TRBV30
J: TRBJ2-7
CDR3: CAWSVLGQGAYEQYF

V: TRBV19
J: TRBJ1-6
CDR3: CASSQTGTSSPLHF

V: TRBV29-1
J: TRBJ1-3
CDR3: CSLGGFLFGNTIYF

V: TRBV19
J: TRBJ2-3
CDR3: CASTTGGGTDTQYF

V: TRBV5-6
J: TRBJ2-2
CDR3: CASSLTGSFAGELFF

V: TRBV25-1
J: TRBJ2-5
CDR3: CASSERQGAQETQYF

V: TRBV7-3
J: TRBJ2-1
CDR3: CASSLRGHYNEQFF

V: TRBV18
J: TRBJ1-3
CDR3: CASSPAQGSSGNTIYF

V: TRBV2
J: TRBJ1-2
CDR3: CASNGGNYGYTF

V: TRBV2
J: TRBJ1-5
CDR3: CASRLPLANQPQHF

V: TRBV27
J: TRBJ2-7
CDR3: CASSSWTGEYEQYF